Below, one T cell receptor (beta chain) is given with its context. There is no known antigen for this receptor. No much larger clone is present one base from it, and per-base qualities are unavailable. This entry belongs to a study of blood T cells in healthy people across ages (dated by TCRdb to about 2015). Background on the whole study: In model experiments, template switching captured roughly one uniquely barcoded TCR beta cDNA molecule for every two T cells. Using deep sequencing normalized with unique cDNA molecular identifiers, the study measured how TCR beta repertoire diversity changes with age. The donors were divided into four age groups: young (average approximately 15 years), middle-aged (around 41), aged (approximately 59) and long-lived (around 80). Donors of different ages were randomly distributed across sequencing lanes to avoid experimental bias. Using the same blood draw, the study looked at two additional independent replicas of 1 million unique cDNA reads for two donors, one aged 18 to 30 and the other aged 80 or older.

The 39 donors, aged about 6 to 95 years, were systemically healthy Caucasian individuals from Russia. Each donor gave 9.5 to 10 milliliters of peripheral blood, drawn into EDTA-treated Vacutainer tubes. Ficoll-Paque density-gradient centrifugation was used to isolate PBMCs, with at least 6.5 million per sample. Trizol reagent was used to extract total RNA from PBMCs, with at least 6 micrograms per sample. For every donor, flow cytometry on a PBMC aliquot measured the percentage of naive CD45RAhigh/CD27high T cells. Based on the germline V gene, the CDR1 and CDR2 sequences are MDHEN and SYDVKM. The germline V end is reduced by 0 bases and the J end by 1 base; junction bases left unmatched: 4. Inclusive of the bounding cysteine and phenylalanine, the CDR3 is 17 residues long. The read is trimmed to its CDR3 DNA, 51 bases read in frame from base 1. Paper-wide results and their limitations: Since profiling was done on bulk unsorted PBMCs, naive and antigen-experienced compartments could not be conclusively compared. There was a strong correlation between observed TCR beta diversity and the percentage of naive T cells measured by flow cytometry. As age increased, observed TCR beta diversity per million T cells dropped in a roughly linear way, and a significant reduction was already evident by age 40. Because donor CMV infection status was unknown, age-related changes in expanded clonotypes were potentially confounded. The long-lived group showed more naive CD4+ T cells, fewer expanded clones and increased TCR diversity than the aged group, suggesting age selection. Estimates of total diversity based on one million sequenced T cells were regarded as lower bounds and as underestimates.

Receptors were amplified or captured by 5' RACE. Sequencing was carried out with an Illumina HiSeq 2500. A second PCR of 7 to 11 cycles was performed with a sample-barcoded 5' primer and a J-beta primer mix. Each TCR beta cDNA molecule received a unique molecular identifier from a template-switch 5' adaptor carrying 12 random nucleotides. Each sample yielded at least 2.5 million CDR3-containing paired-end reads. All of the RNA was converted into first-strand cDNA using the Mint cDNA synthesis kit, with a TRBC-specific oligonucleotide serving as the primer. After uracil-DNA glycosylase treatment, a first 18-cycle PCR used universal primers M1SS and BC2_uni_R on all cDNA. On the authors' methods: For normalization, 1 million high-quality reads, each with a distinct molecular identifier, were randomly selected from each sample. Instead of being binned into consensus sequences, reads with shared molecular identifiers were discarded. MiTCR, with a Q25 quality threshold and the strictest error-elimination algorithm, was used for CDR3 identification, clonotype clustering and error correction. A nonparametric unseen species model with Euler transformation was used to estimate a lower bound on total TCR beta diversity. TCRdb took the public reads, trimmed them with fastp at Q25, ran MiXCR for clone calling and kept in-frame beta chains. Each entry is one CDR3 protein sequence, shown with its most common DNA and genes. Here the V and J calls rest on TCRdb's processing, not on the authors' analysis. The sample contains about 1.8 million distinct CDR3 sequences, less than 50% of them found a single time. The ten largest account for roughly 2% of the sample.

The receptor's source is a woman aged 40-49 years in good health. This chain is built from TRBV28 and TRBJ1-5, with 9 bases matching TRBD1. The material sequenced was blood. CDR3 sequence: CASSLWRGQGSNQPQHF. The DNA sequence is TGTGCCAGCAGTTTATGGCGGGGACAGGGCAGCAATCAGCCCCAGCATTTT. The CDR3 plus the reference TRBV28 and TRBJ1-5 genes for the other parts give the full variable domain: DVKVTQSSRYLVKRTGEKVFLECVQDMDHENMFWYRQDPGLGLRLIYFSYDVKMKEKGDIPEGYSVSREKKERFSLILESASTNQTSMYLCASSLWRGQGSNQPQHFGDGTRLSIL.